A single sample is the source of the 15 T cell receptor beta chains below, sequenced in a study of CD8+CD57+ T cells in acquired aplastic anemia. It was patients with CD8+CD57+ cell expansion by flow cytometry who were chosen for sequencing. The study profiled TCR beta VDJ and CDR3 using genomic DNA as template. From the reads, TCRdb called clonotypes with MiXCR, one entry per CDR3 protein. The profile covers just over 200,000 distinct CDR3 sequences, with roughly 60% appearing a single time and about three fifths taken by the ten largest. Material for sequencing was sorted CD4+, CD8+, or CD8+CD57+ T cells (not recorded which) from PBMCs. The source of these receptors is a human donor with aplastic anemia.

This clonotype was detected only a few times. This chain joins TRBV15 and TRBJ2-3; TRBD1 matches at 7 bases. After removal of 5 bases from V and 4 bases from J, the junction contained 12 bases not matched to a gene. CDR1 LNHNV and CDR2 YYDKDF come from the germline V gene (reference sequence). The CDR3 loop spans 16 amino acids. This CDR3 is CATSGKAGGGADTQYF. In DNA form, the CDR3 reads TGTGCCACCAGCGGGAAGGCAGGGGGTGGTGCAGATACGCAGTATTTT.

The CDR3 DNA sequence: TGTGCCATCAGTGAGTCTCTGGGACAGCGTACTGAAAAACGCTATAATTCACCCCTCCACTTT. It yields the protein CAISESLGQRTEKRYNSPLHF. The V call is TRBV10-3, the J call TRBJ1-6, with 7 bases lining up with TRBD1. The V gene end was trimmed by 0 bases and the J gene end by 3 bases; junction bases not matched to a gene: 17. CDR1 ENHRY and CDR2 SYGVKD come from the germline V gene. CDR3 length: 21 residues.

The table lists this clonotype with a few counts. The chain joins TRBV2 to TRBJ2-7; D not certain. Trimming stripped 6 bases from V and 0 bases from J, with 15 bases between. This CDR3 spans 15 amino acids. Per germline, CDR1 SNHLY and CDR2 FYNNEI. This chain's CDR3 is CASRPLTRHSYEQYF. DNA for the CDR3: TGTGCCAGCAGACCCCTGACACGCCACTCCTACGAGCAGTACTTC. The full variable domain, completed using reference TRBV2 and TRBJ2-7, is EPEVTQTPSHQVTQMGQEVILRCVPISNHLYFYWYRQILGQKVEFLVSFYNNEISEKSEIFDDQFSVERPDGSNFTLKIRSTKLEDSAMYFCASRPLTRHSYEQYFGPGTRLTVT.

This chain connects TRBV6-2 or TRBV6-3 to TRBJ2-1; 7 nucleotides align to TRBD2. The CDR3 spans 15 residues. CDR1 MNHEY and CDR2 SVGEGT come from the germline V gene. V lost 2 bases, J lost 6 bases, and 7 bases stayed unmatched. The CDR3 DNA reads TGTGCCAGCAGTTACCGGGGGACTACTGGCAATGAGCAGTTCTTC. This encodes CASSYRGTTGNEQFF.

The rearrangement joins TRBV29-1 to TRBJ2-3; D might be TRBD2 (7 bases). Trimming left V 6 bases short and J 3 bases short, with 19 bases between. Germline CDR1 SQVTM, CDR2 ANQGSEA. The CDR3 is made up of 15 amino acids. The CDR3 loop is CSVQGWRGRTDTQYF. In DNA, the CDR3 is TGCAGCGTACAGGGCTGGCGCGGGAGAACAGATACGCAGTATTTT.

This clonotype was observed once. The J gene is TRBJ1-1, the V gene TRBV6-4; 7 bases are shared with TRBD1. This CDR3 is 15 amino acids long. V shed 0 bases and J 5 bases; nucleotides not matched to a gene: 6. Germline V gene data show CDR1 as MRHNA and CDR2 as SNTAGT. The CDR3 coding sequence is TGTGCCAGCAGTGACTCAGGAGGGGGCGCGACTGAAGCTTTCTTT. Its translation is CASSDSGGGATEAFF.

The CDR3 bases are TGCAGTGCTAGAGGACTAGCGGACAATGAGCAGTTCTTC. Encoded protein: CSARGLADNEQFF. V is TRBV20-1 and J is TRBJ2-1, with 9 bases fitting TRBD2. J lost 5 bases, V lost 1 base, and 0 bases had no gene match. Germline V gene data show CDR1 as DFQATT and CDR2 as SNEGSKA (reference sequence). The CDR3 totals 13 residues.

V and J are TRBV29-1 and TRBJ2-1, with 9 bases matching TRBD1. Germline assignment: CDR1 SQVTM and CDR2 ANQGSEA. The CDR3 is made up of 16 amino acids. With V trimmed by 4 bases and J by 9 bases, 16 bases remained unmatched. Here the CDR3 reads CSVVMATGGGLSEQFF. The CDR3 DNA reads TGCAGCGTTGTAATGGCTACAGGGGGCGGTCTGAGTGAGCAGTTCTTC.

This clonotype showed up just a few times. This chain joins TRBV10-3 and TRBJ2-5, with D unclear. Per the germline V gene, CDR1 is ENHRY and CDR2 is SYGVKD. The germline V and J ends were trimmed by 4 bases and 2 bases, with 5 bases remaining between them. CDR3 size: 12 residues. CDR3 DNA sequence: TGTGCCATCAGTGCTCAGCAAGAGACCCAGTACTTC. Residues: CAISAQQETQYF.

The rearrangement joins TRBV10-3 to TRBJ2-7, with D unresolved. The J call may be wrong; the DNA end is better matched by TRBJ2-1. The CDR3 has 14 residues. The germline V gene encodes CDR1 ENHRY and CDR2 SYGVKD. The CDR3 spells CAISPLGNSAEQFF. In nucleotides, the CDR3 is TGTGCCATCAGCCCATTGGGGAATTCTGCGGAGCAGTTCTTC.

The chain is built from TRBV11-3 and TRBJ2-7; D call uncertain. Germline V CDR1 and CDR2: SGHNT, YENEEA. The CDR3 length is 14 residues. V was cut by 5 bases and J by 1 base, with 12 bases left in between. CDR3 bases: TGTGCCAGCAGCCAAGTCCCCAATTCCTACGAGCAGTACTTC. Protein: CASSQVPNSYEQYF.

This clonotype was counted ten times or more. The chain recombines TRBV3-1 with TRBJ1-5, with 8 bases matching TRBD1. Germline values: CDR1 LGHDT, CDR2 YNNKEL (reference sequence). V dropped 4 bases and J dropped 6; count of bases not matched to a gene: 5. CDR3 length equals 14 residues. This CDR3 is CASSLTGEGQPQHF. The CDR3 nucleotides read TGTGCCAGCAGCCTGACAGGGGAGGGTCAGCCCCAGCATTTT.

The chain is built from TRBV5-1 and TRBJ1-3; 7 bases line up with TRBD1. Germline V gives CDR1 SGHRS, CDR2 YFSETQ. Trimming cost V 3 bases and J 0 bases; bases outside gene matches: 6. The CDR3 loop spans 16 amino acids. CDR3 nucleotide sequence: TGCGCCAGCAGCTACAGGGGCTCTTCCTCTGGAAACACCATATATTTT. Translating gives CASSYRGSSSGNTIYF.

This clonotype was seen only a few times. The CDR3 protein is CASSPLQWGEQYF. CDR3 in DNA: TGTGCCAGCAGTCCCTTACAGTGGGGCGAGCAGTACTTC. The chain carries TRBV12-3 or TRBV12-4 and TRBJ2-7; D not resolved. This CDR3 is built from 13 residues. V dropped 5 bases and J dropped 6 bases, with 14 bases sitting between them.

A few counts support this clonotype. The chain couples TRBV29-1 to TRBJ1-2, with D maybe TRBD1 (5 bases). The length of the CDR3 is 14 residues. CDR1 is SQVTM, CDR2 ANQGSEA, per germline. Trimming removed 1 base from V and 0 bases from J, with 9 bases in between. DNA of the CDR3: TGCAGCGTTGAAGCCCAGGGAGCTAACTATGGCTACACCTTC. This gives the protein CSVEAQGANYGYTF.